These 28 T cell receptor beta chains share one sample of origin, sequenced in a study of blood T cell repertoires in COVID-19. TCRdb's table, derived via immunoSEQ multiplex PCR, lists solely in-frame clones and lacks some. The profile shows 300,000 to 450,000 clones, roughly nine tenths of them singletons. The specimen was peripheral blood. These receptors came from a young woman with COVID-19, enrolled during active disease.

The CDR3: CASSRLARGLDGYTF. DNA of the CDR3: TGTGCCAGCAGCCGTCTAGCCAGGGGGTTGGATGGCTACACCTTC. V usage is TRBV7-2 and J usage is TRBJ1-2; 7 nucleotides line up with TRBD1. Germline lookup yields CDR1 SGHTA and CDR2 FQGNSA. The CDR3 loop spans 15 amino acids. With V trimmed by 5 bases and J by 6 bases, 12 bases remained unmatched. The variable domain in full, with the rest retrieved from reference TRBV7-2 and TRBJ1-2, is GAGVSQSPSNKVTEKGKDVELRCDPISGHTALYWYRQSLGQGLEFLIYFQGNSAPDKSGLPSDRFSAERTGGSVSTLTIQRTQQEDSAVYLCASSRLARGLDGYTFGSGTRLTVV.

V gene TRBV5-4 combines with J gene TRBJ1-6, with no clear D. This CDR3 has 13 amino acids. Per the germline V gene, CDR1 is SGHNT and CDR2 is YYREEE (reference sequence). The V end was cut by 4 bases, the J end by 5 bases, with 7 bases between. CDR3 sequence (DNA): TGTGCCAGCAGCCTTAGTAATAATTCACCCCTCCACTTT. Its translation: CASSLSNNSPLHF.

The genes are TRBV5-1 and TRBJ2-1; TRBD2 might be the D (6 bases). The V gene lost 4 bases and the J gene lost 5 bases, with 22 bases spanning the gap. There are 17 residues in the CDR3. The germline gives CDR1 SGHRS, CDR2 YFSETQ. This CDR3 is CASSPRRGVAVDNEQFF. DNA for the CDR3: TGCGCCAGCAGCCCTCGACGGGGAGTAGCGGTGGACAATGAGCAGTTCTTC.

In nucleotides, the CDR3 is TGCAGCTCAAGAAGGGAGGGGCTCTACAATGAGCAGTTCTTC. Its protein is CSSRREGLYNEQFF. The gene calls are TRBV29-1 and TRBJ2-1; TRBD2 aligns across 7 bases. Germline assignment: CDR1 SQVTM and CDR2 ANQGSEA. CDR3 size: 14 residues. The V segment lost 8 bases and the J segment 3 bases; nucleotides outside the gene matches: 10.

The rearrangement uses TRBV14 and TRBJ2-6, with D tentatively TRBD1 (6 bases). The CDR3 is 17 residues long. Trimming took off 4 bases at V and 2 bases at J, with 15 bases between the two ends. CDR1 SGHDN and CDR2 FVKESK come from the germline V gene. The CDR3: CASSPPGHLTGANVLTF. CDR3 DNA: TGTGCCAGCAGCCCTCCGGGACACCTGACTGGGGCCAACGTCCTGACTTTC.

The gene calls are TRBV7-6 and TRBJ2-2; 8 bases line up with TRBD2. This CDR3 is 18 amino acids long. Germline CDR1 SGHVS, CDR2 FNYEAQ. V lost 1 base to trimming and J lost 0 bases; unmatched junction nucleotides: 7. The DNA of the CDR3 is TGTGCCAGCAGCTTAGTCGCTAGCGGGTCCGCGAACACCGGGGAGCTGTTTTTT. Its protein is CASSLVASGSANTGELFF. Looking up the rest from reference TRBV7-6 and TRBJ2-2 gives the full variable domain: GAGVSQSPRYKVTKRGQDVALRCDPISGHVSLYWYRQALGQGPEFLTYFNYEAQQDKSGLPNDRFSAERPEGSISTLTIQRTEQRDSAMYRCASSLVASGSANTGELFFGEGSRLTVL.

The CDR3 sequence is CASPKPTGPNTEAFF. The DNA of the CDR3 is TGTGCCAGCCCTAAACCGACAGGGCCTAACACTGAAGCTTTCTTT. The rearrangement uses TRBV7-9 and TRBJ1-1; TRBD1 agrees at 7 bases. Germline CDR1 SEHNR, CDR2 FQNEAQ (reference sequence). The trim removed 8 bases at V and 2 bases at J, leaving 11 bases unmatched. CDR3 length equals 15 residues.

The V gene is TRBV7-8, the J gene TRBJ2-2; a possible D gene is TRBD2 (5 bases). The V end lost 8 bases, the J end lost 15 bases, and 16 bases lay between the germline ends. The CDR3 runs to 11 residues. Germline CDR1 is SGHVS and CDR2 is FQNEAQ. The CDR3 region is CASGRPGSVFF. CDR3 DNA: TGTGCCAGCGGCCGTCCGGGGTCGGTGTTTTTT. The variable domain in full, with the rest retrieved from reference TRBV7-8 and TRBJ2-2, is GAGVSQSPRYKVAKRGQDVALRCDPISGHVSLFWYQQALGQGPEFLTYFQNEAQLDKSGLPSDRFFAERPEGSVSTLKIQRTQQEDSAVYLCASGRPGSVFFGEGSRLTVL.

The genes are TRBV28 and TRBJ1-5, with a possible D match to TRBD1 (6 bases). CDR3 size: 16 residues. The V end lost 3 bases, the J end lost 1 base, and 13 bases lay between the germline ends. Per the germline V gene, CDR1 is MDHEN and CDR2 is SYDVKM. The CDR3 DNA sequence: TGTGCCAGCAGTTTGTTGGGCGGGGGCAGCAATCAGCCCCAGCATTTT. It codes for CASSLLGGGSNQPQHF.

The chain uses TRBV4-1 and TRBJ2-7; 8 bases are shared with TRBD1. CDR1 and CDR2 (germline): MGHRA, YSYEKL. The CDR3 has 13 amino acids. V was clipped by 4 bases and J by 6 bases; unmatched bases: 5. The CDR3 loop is CASSLTGGREQYV. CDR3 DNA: TGCGCCAGCAGCCTCACAGGGGGTCGCGAGCAGTACGTC.

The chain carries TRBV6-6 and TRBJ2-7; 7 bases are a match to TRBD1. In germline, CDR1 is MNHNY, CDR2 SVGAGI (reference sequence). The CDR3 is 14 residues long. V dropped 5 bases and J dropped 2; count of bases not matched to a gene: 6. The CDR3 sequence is CASSRDSITYEQYF. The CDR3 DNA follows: TGTGCCAGCAGTCGGGACAGCATCACCTACGAGCAGTACTTC.

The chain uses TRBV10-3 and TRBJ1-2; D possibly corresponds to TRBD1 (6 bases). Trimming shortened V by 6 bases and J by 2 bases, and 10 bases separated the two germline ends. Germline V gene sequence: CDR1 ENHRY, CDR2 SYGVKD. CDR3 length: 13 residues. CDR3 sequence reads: CAIRTGQNYGYTF. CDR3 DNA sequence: TGTGCCATCAGAACAGGACAGAACTATGGCTACACCTTC.

The CDR3 here is CASSQDEGPGGNQPQHF. In DNA, the CDR3 is TGTGCCAGCAGCCAAGATGAGGGACCGGGGGGCAATCAGCCCCAGCATTTT. The chain joins TRBV3-1 (or the pseudogene TRBV3-2) to TRBJ1-5, with D perhaps matching TRBD1 (5 bases). Germline values: CDR1 LGHDT, CDR2 YNNKEL (reference sequence). Trimming cost V 0 bases and J 2 bases, with 14 bases left between them. This CDR3 has 17 residues.

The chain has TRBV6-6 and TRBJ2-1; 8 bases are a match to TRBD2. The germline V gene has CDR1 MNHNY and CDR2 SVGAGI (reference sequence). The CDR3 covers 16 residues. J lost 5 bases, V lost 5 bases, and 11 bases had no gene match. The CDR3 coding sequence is TGTGCCAGCAGTCCCAGGACTAGCCACCCAAACAATGAGCAGTTCTTC. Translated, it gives CASSPRTSHPNNEQFF.

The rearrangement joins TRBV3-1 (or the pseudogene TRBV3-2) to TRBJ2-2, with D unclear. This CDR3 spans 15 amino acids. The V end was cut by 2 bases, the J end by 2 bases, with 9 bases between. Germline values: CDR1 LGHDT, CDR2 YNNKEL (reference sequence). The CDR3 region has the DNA TGTGCCAGCAGCCAATCAGGATACAACACCGGGGAGCTGTTTTTT. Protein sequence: CASSQSGYNTGELFF.

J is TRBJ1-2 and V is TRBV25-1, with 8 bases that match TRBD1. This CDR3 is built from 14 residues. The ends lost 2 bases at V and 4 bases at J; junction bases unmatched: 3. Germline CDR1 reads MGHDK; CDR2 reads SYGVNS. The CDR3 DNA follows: TGTGCCAGCAGTGAACGGACAGGGATCTATGGCTACACCTTC. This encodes CASSERTGIYGYTF.

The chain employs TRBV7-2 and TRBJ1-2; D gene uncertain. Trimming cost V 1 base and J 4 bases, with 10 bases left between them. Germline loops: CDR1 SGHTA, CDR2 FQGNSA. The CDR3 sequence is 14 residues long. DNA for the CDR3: TGTGCCAGCAGCTTAGTTGGCCAATCCTATGGCTACACCTTC. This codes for CASSLVGQSYGYTF.

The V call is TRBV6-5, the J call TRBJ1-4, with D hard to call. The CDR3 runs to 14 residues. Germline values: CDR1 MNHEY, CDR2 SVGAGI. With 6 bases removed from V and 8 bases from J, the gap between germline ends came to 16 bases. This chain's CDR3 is CASSSVARGEKLFF. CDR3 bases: TGTGCCAGCAGCTCCGTGGCCCGAGGGGAAAAACTGTTTTTT.

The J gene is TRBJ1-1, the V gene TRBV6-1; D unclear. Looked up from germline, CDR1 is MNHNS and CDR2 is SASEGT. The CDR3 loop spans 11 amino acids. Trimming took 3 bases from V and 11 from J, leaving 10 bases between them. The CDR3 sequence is CASSDHGEAFF. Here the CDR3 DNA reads TGTGCCAGCAGTGATCACGGAGAGGCTTTCTTT.

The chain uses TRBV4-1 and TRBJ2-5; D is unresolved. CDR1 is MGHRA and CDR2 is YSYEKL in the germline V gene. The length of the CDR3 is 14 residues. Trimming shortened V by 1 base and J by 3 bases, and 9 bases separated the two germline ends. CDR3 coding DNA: TGCGCCAGCAGCCAAGTGGATCGGGAAGAGACCCAGTACTTC. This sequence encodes CASSQVDREETQYF.

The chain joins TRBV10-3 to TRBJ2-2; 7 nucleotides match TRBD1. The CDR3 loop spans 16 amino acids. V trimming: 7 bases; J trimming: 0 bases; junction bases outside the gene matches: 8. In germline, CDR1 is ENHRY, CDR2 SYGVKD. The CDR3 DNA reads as TGTGCCATCAACCTAGGACAGGACCCGAACACCGGGGAGCTGTTTTTT. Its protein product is CAINLGQDPNTGELFF.

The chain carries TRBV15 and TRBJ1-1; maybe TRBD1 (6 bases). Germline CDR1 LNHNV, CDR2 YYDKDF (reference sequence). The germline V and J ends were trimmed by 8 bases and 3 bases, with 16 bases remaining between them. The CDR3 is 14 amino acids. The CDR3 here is CATLGGGHDTEAFF. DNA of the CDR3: TGTGCCACCCTGGGGGGGGGCCACGACACTGAAGCTTTCTTT.

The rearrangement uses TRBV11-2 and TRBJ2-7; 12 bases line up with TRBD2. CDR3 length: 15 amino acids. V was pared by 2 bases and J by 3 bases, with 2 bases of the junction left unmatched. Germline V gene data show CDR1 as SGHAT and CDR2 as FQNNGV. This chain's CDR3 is CASSLRTSGNYEQYV. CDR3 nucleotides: TGTGCCAGCAGCTTAAGGACTAGCGGGAACTACGAGCAGTACGTC.

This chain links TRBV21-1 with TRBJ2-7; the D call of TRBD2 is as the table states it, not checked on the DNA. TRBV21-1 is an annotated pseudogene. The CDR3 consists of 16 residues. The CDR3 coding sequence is TGTGCCAGCAGCAAGGGGAATAGCGGGAGGACCTACGAGCAGTACGTC. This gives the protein CASSKGNSGRTYEQYV.

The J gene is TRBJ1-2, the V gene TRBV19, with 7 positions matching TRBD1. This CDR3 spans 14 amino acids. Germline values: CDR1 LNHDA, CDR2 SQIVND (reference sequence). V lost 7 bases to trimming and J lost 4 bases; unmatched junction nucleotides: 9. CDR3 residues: CASTSDRNRYGYTF. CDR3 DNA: TGTGCCAGTACCTCGGACAGGAATCGCTATGGCTACACCTTC.

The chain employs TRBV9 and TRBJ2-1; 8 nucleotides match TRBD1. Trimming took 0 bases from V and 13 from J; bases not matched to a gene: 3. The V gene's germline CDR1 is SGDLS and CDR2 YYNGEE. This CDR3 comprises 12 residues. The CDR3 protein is CASSVGGTGQFF. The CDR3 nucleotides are TGTGCCAGCAGCGTAGGGGGGACAGGCCAGTTCTTC. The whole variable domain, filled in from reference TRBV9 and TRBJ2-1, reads DSGVTQTPKHLITATGQRVTLRCSPRSGDLSVYWYQQSLDQGLQFLIQYYNGEERAKGNILERFSAQQFPDLHSELNLSSLELGDSALYFCASSVGGTGQFFGPGTRLTVL.

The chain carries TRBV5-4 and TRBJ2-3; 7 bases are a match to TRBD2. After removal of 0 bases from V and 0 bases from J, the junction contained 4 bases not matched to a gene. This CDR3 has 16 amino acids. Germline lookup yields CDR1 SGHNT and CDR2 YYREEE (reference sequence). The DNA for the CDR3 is TGTGCCAGCAGCTTGGCCCCGGGGGGTAGCACAGATACGCAGTATTTT. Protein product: CASSLAPGGSTDTQYF.

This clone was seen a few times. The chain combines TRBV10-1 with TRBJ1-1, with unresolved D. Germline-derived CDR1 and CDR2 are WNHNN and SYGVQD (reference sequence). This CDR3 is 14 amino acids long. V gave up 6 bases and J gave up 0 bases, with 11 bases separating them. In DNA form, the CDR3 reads TGCGCCAGCAGCGCAGATGAGGTGAACACTGAAGCTTTCTTT. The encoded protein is CASSADEVNTEAFF.